The 23 T cell receptor beta chains reported below all come from one sample, sequenced in a study of blood T cells in healthy people across ages. A J-beta primer mix and a sample-barcoded 5' primer were used in a second PCR of roughly 6 to 11 cycles. TCRdb redid the calling of the 5' RACE reads with MiXCR, one entry per CDR3 protein. The sample has over 950,000 distinct CDR3 sequences, around two fifths seen once. Sequencing used blood. The receptor source for this set is a man aged 18 to 30 in good health.

The chain uses TRBV29-1 and TRBJ2-1, with TRBD2 matching over 9 bases. Trimming took 1 base from V and 4 from J; bases not matched to a gene: 2. This CDR3 comprises 14 residues. Germline loops: CDR1 SQVTM, CDR2 ANQGSEA. This CDR3 is CSVEGGRGYNEQFF. For the CDR3, the DNA is TGCAGCGTTGAAGGCGGGAGGGGTTACAATGAGCAGTTCTTC.

This clonotype turned up a few times. The CDR3 sequence: CASSIERGGSYNEQYF. The CDR3 nucleotides read TGTGCCAGCTCAATAGAGCGGGGGGGGTCCTACAATGAGCAGTACTTC. The chain carries TRBV7-6 and TRBJ2-5; 10 positions match TRBD2. Germline trimming cut 8 bases from V and 11 bases from J; bases unmatched to any gene: 20. This CDR3 contains 16 residues. CDR1 and CDR2 (germline): SGHVS, FNYEAQ.

The chain links TRBV7-2 to TRBJ1-4; 7 bases match TRBD1. CDR1 and CDR2 (germline): SGHTA, FQGNSA. V lost 6 bases to trimming and J lost 0 bases; unmatched junction nucleotides: 7. This CDR3 region has 16 residues. CDR3 nucleotides: TGTGCCAGCAGGCCCGGGACAGTTGCAACTAATGAAAAACTGTTTTTT. This gives the protein CASRPGTVATNEKLFF.

This clonotype was counted a few times. The V gene is TRBV7-2, the J gene TRBJ1-2; D is possibly TRBD1 (6 bases). The CDR3 runs to 14 residues. Germline V lookup: CDR1 SGHTA, CDR2 FQGNSA. Trimming cost V 1 base and J 3 bases, with 9 bases left between them. DNA of the CDR3: TGTGCCAGCAGCTTAGGTAACAGGGACTATGGCTACACCTTC. Its translation is CASSLGNRDYGYTF.

The chain is built from TRBV2 and TRBJ2-1; TRBD2 agrees at 8 bases. Trimming at V came to 7 bases and at J to 6 bases, leaving 11 bases not matched to a gene. There are 15 residues in the CDR3. Germline V gene lookup returns CDR1 SNHLY and CDR2 FYNNEI. This chain's CDR3 is CASTHGLAQVNEQFF. The DNA of the CDR3 is TGTGCCAGCACCCACGGACTAGCCCAGGTCAATGAGCAGTTCTTC.

V is TRBV10-3 and J is TRBJ1-2; D unresolved. The germline CDR1 and CDR2 sequences are ENHRY and SYGVKD. Deletions cut 0 bases from V and 0 bases from J, with 17 bases between. The CDR3 extends over 18 amino acids. The CDR3 bases are TGTGCCATCAGTGAGTCGGGCGAGGGCGCAGCTACTAACTATGGCTACACCTTC. This gives the protein CAISESGEGAATNYGYTF.

The CDR3 nucleotides are TGTGCCAGCACCCAACCGGGGAACTATGAGCAGTTCTTC. It yields the protein CASTQPGNYEQFF. The chain joins TRBV6-2 or TRBV6-3 to TRBJ2-1, with a possible D match to TRBD2 (5 bases). In germline, CDR1 is MNHEY, CDR2 SVGEGT. CDR3 length: 13 amino acids. Trimming pared 7 bases from V and 8 bases from J, leaving 15 bases between.

The V gene is TRBV7-8, the J gene TRBJ2-3; D remains unclear. Germline V gene lookup returns CDR1 SGHVS and CDR2 FQNEAQ. The V end lost 1 base, the J end lost 4 bases, and 9 bases lay between the germline ends. This CDR3 has 14 residues. This CDR3 reads CASSLESRPDTQYF. In DNA form, the CDR3 reads TGTGCCAGCAGCTTAGAGTCGAGGCCAGATACGCAGTATTTT.

CDR3 DNA sequence: TGCAGCGCGGGACAGAGTGGAAACACCATATATTTT. Amino acid sequence: CSAGQSGNTIYF. The rearrangement joins TRBV29-1 to TRBJ1-3, with 7 nucleotides matching TRBD1. CDR1 is SQVTM, CDR2 ANQGSEA, per germline. This CDR3 has 12 amino acids. J lost 3 bases, V lost 7 bases, and 3 bases had no gene match.

The chain is built from TRBV7-8 and TRBJ2-3; tentatively, D is TRBD1 (6 bases). The germline V gene has CDR1 SGHVS and CDR2 FQNEAQ. The V end was cut by 2 bases, the J end by 2 bases, with 14 bases between. The CDR3 is 16 residues long. The CDR3 nucleotides read TGTGCCAGCAGCTTAATGGCAGGGGCCAACACAGATACGCAGTATTTT. Residues: CASSLMAGANTDTQYF.

This clonotype appeared a few times. The chain carries TRBV27 and TRBJ1-4, with 7 bases aligning to TRBD1. The germline V gene has CDR1 MNHEY and CDR2 SMNVEV (reference sequence). The V gene end was trimmed by 5 bases and the J gene end by 5 bases; junction bases not matched to a gene: 8. CDR3 length: 15 amino acids. The CDR3 DNA sequence: TGTGCCAGCAGTCTACAGGGACAGCCGAATGAAAAACTGTTTTTT. Protein product: CASSLQGQPNEKLFF.

V is TRBV6-2 or TRBV6-3 and J is TRBJ2-3; D gene unclear. The CDR3 length is 14 residues. V was trimmed by 4 bases and J by 0 bases, leaving 8 bases between them. Germline V lookup: CDR1 MNHEY, CDR2 SVGEGT. CDR3: CASSSLDSTDTQYF. DNA of the CDR3: TGTGCCAGCAGTTCCTTGGATAGCACAGATACGCAGTATTTT.

The V and J genes are TRBV12-3 or TRBV12-4 and TRBJ2-3; 8 nucleotides align to TRBD2. CDR3 size: 14 residues. The V gene end was trimmed by 9 bases and the J gene end by 5 bases; junction bases not matched to a gene: 10. CDR3: CASRDGGEGDTQYF. The DNA for the CDR3 is TGTGCCAGTCGGGACGGGGGGGAGGGAGATACGCAGTATTTT.

There are a few counts of this clonotype. The genes are TRBV2 and TRBJ2-3; D perhaps matches TRBD2 (5 bases). Germline V gene lookup returns CDR1 SNHLY and CDR2 FYNNEI. Trimming pared 6 bases from V and 4 bases from J, leaving 11 bases between. The CDR3 runs to 13 residues. CDR3 amino acids: CASRRTGADTQYF. In nucleotides, the CDR3 is TGTGCCAGCAGGAGGACCGGGGCAGATACGCAGTATTTT.

This clonotype was detected once. The rearrangement uses TRBV20-1 and TRBJ1-1, with D unresolved. The length of the CDR3 is 14 residues. Trimming cost V 3 bases and J 4 bases, with 15 bases left between them. Germline CDR1 reads DFQATT; CDR2 reads SNEGSKA (reference sequence). In DNA form, the CDR3 reads TGCAGTGCTAGTAAGAGGGCGCAGAGCACTGAAGCTTTCTTT. Residues: CSASKRAQSTEAFF.

This clonotype has just a few counts. The chain joins TRBV29-1 to TRBJ1-2, with D possibly TRBD1 on 6 matching bases. Germline lookup yields CDR1 SQVTM and CDR2 ANQGSEA. V was pared by 0 bases and J by 5 bases, with 19 bases between. The CDR3 sequence is 16 residues long. The CDR3 spells CSVEDFSPDRKYGYTF. The CDR3 bases are TGCAGCGTTGAAGATTTCTCCCCCGACAGGAAATATGGCTACACCTTC. Full variable domain (outside the CDR3, taken from reference TRBV29-1 and TRBJ1-2): SAVISQKPSRDICQRGTSLTIQCQVDSQVTMMFWYRQQPGQSLTLIATANQGSEATYESGFVIDKFPISRPNLTFSTLTVSNMSPEDSSIYLCSVEDFSPDRKYGYTFGSGTRLTVV.

The chain has TRBV4-3 and TRBJ1-2; tentative D call: TRBD1 (5 bases). Germline CDR1 is LGHNA and CDR2 is YSLEER. The CDR3 is 14 residues long. The V end lost 1 base, the J end lost 3 bases, and 9 bases lay between the germline ends. DNA for the CDR3: TGCGCCAGCAGCCAAGGGCTGGGGGACTATGGCTACACCTTC. Protein sequence: CASSQGLGDYGYTF.

The genes are TRBV19 and TRBJ1-4, with 9 bases fitting TRBD1. Germline values: CDR1 LNHDA, CDR2 SQIVND (reference sequence). CDR3 length equals 12 residues. Trimming at V came to 4 bases and at J to 10 bases, leaving 1 base not matched to a gene. In DNA, the CDR3 is TGTGCCAGTAGTACACAGGGGGCAAAACTGTTTTTT. It encodes CASSTQGAKLFF.

This chain uses TRBV5-5 with TRBJ2-1, with 9 bases matching TRBD1. The CDR3 contains 15 residues. CDR1 is SGHKS and CDR2 is YYEKEE in the germline V gene (reference sequence). V lost 3 bases, J lost 13 bases, and 14 bases stayed unmatched. Written as DNA, the CDR3 is TGTGCCAGCAGCTCAATGGGACAGGGCGAACCGAAACAGTTCTTC. Protein sequence: CASSSMGQGEPKQFF.

The genes are TRBV28 and TRBJ2-1; no clear D. The V end was cut by 2 bases, the J end by 5 bases, with 7 bases between. The CDR3 contains 13 residues. Per germline, CDR1 MDHEN and CDR2 SYDVKM. This CDR3 reads CASSLPHHNEQFF. As DNA, the CDR3 is TGTGCCAGCAGTTTACCACACCACAATGAGCAGTTCTTC.

V is TRBV5-1 and J is TRBJ2-4; TRBD2 matches 12 bases. V lost 3 bases, J lost 8 bases, and 3 bases stayed unmatched. The CDR3 sequence is 14 residues long. Per germline, CDR1 SGHRS and CDR2 YFSETQ. The CDR3 sequence: CASSSPSGGDIQYF. Here the CDR3 DNA reads TGCGCCAGCAGCTCCCCTAGCGGGGGGGACATTCAGTACTTC.

In this sample, this clonotype turned up many times. The genes are TRBV2 and TRBJ2-1, with 10 bases aligning to TRBD2. With 5 bases clipped from V and 5 bases from J, the junction kept 3 bases outside the gene matches. Germline lookup yields CDR1 SNHLY and CDR2 FYNNEI. The CDR3 covers 14 residues. This CDR3 reads CASSYSGGNNEQFF. CDR3 bases: TGTGCCAGCAGTTATAGCGGGGGGAACAATGAGCAGTTCTTC.

The sample holds a few counts of this clonotype. The rearrangement links TRBV25-1 to TRBJ2-1, with D maybe TRBD1 (5 bases). The ends were cut back, 0 bases at V and 4 bases at J, with 13 bases in the middle. Germline V gene sequence: CDR1 MGHDK, CDR2 SYGVNS. This CDR3 comprises 16 residues. The DNA for the CDR3 is TGTGCCAGCAGTGAATACGCAGGGCCCAGGTACAATGAGCAGTTCTTC. It codes for CASSEYAGPRYNEQFF. Full variable domain (remainder filled in from reference TRBV25-1 and TRBJ2-1): EADIYQTPRYLVIGTGKKITLECSQTMGHDKMYWYQQDPGMELHLIHYSYGVNSTEKGDLSSESTVSRIRTEHFPLTLESARPSHTSQYLCASSEYAGPRYNEQFFGPGTRLTVL.